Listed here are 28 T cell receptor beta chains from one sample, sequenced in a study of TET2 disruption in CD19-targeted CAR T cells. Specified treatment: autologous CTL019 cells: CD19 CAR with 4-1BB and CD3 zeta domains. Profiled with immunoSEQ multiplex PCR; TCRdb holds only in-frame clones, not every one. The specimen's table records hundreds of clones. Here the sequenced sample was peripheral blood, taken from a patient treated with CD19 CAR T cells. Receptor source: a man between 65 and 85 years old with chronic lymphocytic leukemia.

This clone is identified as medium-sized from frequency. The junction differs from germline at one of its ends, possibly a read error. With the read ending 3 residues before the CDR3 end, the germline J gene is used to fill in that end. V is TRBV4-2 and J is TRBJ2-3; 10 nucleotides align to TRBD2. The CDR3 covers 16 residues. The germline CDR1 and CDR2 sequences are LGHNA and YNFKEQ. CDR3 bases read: TGTGCCAGCGGCCATGAGCGGGGGGGCCCCACAGATACG. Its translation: CASGHERGGPTDT. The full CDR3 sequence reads CASGHERGGPTDTQYF.

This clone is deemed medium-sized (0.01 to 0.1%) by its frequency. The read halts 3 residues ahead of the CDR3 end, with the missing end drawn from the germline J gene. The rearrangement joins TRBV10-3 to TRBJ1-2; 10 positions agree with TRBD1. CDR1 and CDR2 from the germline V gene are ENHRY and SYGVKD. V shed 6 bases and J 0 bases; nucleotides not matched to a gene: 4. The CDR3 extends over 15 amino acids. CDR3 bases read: TGTGCCATCAGCGACAGGGGGCGGTCTAACTATGGC. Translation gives CAISDRGRSNYG. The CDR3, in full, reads CAISDRGRSNYGYTF.

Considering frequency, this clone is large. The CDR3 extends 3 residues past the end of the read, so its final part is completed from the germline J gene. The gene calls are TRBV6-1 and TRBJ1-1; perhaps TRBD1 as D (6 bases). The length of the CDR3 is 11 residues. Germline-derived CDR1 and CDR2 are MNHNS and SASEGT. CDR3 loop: CASSAQGWAFF. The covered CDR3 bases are TGTGCCAGCAGTGCACAGGGATGG.

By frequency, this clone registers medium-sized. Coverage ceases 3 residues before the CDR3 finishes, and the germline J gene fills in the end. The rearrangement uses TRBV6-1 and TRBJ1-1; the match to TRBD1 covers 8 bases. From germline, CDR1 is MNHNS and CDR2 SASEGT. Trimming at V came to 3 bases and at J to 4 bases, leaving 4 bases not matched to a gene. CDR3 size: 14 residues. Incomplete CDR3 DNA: TGTGCCAGCAGTGACAGGGGGCTCCTCACTGAA. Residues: CASSDRGLLTE. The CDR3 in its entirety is CASSDRGLLTEAFF.

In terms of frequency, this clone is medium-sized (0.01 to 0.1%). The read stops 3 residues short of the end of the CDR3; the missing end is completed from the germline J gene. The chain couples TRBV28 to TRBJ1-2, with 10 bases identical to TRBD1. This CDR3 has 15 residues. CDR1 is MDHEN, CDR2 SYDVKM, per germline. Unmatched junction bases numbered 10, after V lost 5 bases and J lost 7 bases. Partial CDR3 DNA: TGTGCCAGCAGTCCCGACAGGGGGCATCCGCTTGGC. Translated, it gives CASSPDRGHPLG. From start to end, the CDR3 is CASSPDRGHPLGYTF.

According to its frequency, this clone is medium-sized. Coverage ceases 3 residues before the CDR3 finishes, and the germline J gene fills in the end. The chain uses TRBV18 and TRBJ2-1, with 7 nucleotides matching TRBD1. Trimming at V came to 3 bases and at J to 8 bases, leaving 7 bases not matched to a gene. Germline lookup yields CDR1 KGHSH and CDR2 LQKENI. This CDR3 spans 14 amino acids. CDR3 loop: CASSPSAQGDEQFF. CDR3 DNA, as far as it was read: TGTGCCAGCTCACCTTCAGCTCAGGGGGATGAG.

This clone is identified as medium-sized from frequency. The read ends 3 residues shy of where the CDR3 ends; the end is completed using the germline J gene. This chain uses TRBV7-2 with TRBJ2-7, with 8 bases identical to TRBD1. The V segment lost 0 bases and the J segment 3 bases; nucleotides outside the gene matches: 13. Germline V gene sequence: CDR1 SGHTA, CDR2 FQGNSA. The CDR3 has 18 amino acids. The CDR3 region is CASSLARSTGTGVYEQYF. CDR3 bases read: TGTGCCAGCAGCTTAGCGAGATCCACCGGGACAGGAGTCTACGAG.

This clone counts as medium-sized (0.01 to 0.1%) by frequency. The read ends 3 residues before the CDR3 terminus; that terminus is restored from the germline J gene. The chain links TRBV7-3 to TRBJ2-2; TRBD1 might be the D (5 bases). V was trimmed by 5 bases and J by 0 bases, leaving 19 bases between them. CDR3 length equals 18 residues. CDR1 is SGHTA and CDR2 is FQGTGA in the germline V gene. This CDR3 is CASSPKGGTGANTGELFF. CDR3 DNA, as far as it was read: TGTGCCAGCAGCCCTAAGGGTGGCACAGGAGCGAACACCGGGGAG.

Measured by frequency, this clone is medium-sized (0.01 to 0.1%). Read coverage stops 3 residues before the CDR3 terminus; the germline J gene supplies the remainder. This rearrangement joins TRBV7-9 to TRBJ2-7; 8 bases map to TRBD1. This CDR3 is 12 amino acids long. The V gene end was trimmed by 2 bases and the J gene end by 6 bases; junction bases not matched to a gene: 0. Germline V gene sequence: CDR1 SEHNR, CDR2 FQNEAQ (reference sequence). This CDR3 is CASSLQGAEQYF. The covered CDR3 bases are TGTGCCAGCAGCTTACAGGGGGCCGAG. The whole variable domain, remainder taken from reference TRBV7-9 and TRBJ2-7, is DTGVSQNPRHKITKRGQNVTFRCDPISEHNRLYWYRQTLGQGPEFLTYFQNEAQLEKSRLLSDRFSAERPKGSFSTLEIQRTEQGDSAMYLCASSLQGAEQYFGPGTRLTVT.

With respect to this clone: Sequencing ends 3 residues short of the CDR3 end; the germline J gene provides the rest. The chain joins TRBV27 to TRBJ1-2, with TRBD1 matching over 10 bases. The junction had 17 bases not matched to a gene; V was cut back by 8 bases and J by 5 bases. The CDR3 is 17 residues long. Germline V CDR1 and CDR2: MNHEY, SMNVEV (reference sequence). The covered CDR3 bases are TGTGCCAGCCTGCCCTTGGGACAGGGGTGGCTAGGATATGGC. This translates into CASLPLGQGWLGYG. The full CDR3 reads CASLPLGQGWLGYGYTF.

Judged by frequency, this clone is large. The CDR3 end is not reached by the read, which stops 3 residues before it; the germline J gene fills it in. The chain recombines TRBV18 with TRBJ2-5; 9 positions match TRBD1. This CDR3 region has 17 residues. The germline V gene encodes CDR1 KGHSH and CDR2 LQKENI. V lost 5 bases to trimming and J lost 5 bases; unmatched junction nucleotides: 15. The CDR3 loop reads CASSTTPGQGIRETQYF. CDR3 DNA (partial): TGTGCCAGCTCAACTACACCGGGACAGGGTATTCGGGAGACC. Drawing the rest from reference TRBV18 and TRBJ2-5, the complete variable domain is NAGVMQNPRHLVRRRGQEARLRCSPMKGHSHVYWYRQLPEEGLKFMVYLQKENIIDESGMPKERFSAEFPKEGPSILRIQQVVRGDSAAYFCASSTTPGQGIRETQYFGPGTRLLVL.

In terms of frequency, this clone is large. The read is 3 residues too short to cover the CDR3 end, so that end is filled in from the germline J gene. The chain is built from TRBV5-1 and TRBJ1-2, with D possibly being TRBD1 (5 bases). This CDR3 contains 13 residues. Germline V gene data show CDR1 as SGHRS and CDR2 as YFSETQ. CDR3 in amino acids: CASSLYEDNSYTF. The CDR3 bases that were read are TGCGCCAGCAGCTTGTATGAGGACAATAGC.

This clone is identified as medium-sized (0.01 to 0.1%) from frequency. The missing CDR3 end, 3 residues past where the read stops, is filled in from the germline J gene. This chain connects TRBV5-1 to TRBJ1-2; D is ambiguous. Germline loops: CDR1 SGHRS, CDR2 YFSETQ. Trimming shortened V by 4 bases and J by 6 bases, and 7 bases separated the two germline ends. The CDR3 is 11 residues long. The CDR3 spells CASSGRDGYTF. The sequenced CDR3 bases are TGCGCCAGCAGCGGCCGGGATGGC.

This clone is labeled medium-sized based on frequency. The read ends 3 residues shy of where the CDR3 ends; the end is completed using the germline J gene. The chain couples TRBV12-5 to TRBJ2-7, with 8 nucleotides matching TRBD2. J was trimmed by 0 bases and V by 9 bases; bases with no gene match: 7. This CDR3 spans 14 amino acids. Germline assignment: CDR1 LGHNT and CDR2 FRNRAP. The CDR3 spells CASRAGGPSYEQYF. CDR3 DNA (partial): TGTGCTAGCCGCGCGGGAGGTCCCTCCTACGAG.

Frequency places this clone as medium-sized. The CDR3 loop reads CASSLSASYEQFF. The sequenced CDR3 bases are TGTGCCAGCTCGCTTAGCGCGAGCTATGAG. V is TRBV18 and J is TRBJ2-1; possibly TRBD2 for D (5 bases). The read is 3 residues too short to cover the CDR3 end, so that end is filled in from the germline J gene. This CDR3 spans 13 amino acids. With 6 bases removed from V and 8 bases from J, the gap between germline ends came to 14 bases. Germline loops: CDR1 KGHSH, CDR2 LQKENI.

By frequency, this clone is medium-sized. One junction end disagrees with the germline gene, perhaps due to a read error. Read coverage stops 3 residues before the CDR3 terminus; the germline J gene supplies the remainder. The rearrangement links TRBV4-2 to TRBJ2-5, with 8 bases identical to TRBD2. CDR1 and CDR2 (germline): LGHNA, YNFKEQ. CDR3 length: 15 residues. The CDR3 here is CASSQQRGGFETQYF. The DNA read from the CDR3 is TGCGCCAGCAGCCAACAACGGGGGGGCTTCGAGACC.

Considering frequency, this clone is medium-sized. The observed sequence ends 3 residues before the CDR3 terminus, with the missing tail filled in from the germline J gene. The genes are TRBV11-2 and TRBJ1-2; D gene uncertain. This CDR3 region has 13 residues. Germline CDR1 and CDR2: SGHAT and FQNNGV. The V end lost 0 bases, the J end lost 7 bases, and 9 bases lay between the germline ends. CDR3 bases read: TGTGCCAGCAGCTTAGACACAGTACTTGGC. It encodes CASSLDTVLG. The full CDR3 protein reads CASSLDTVLGYTF. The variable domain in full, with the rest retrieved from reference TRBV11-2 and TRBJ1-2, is EAGVAQSPRYKIIEKRQSVAFWCNPISGHATLYWYQQILGQGPKLLIQFQNNGVVDDSQLPKDRFSAERLKGVDSTLKIQPAKLEDSAVYLCASSLDTVLGYTFGSGTRLTVV.

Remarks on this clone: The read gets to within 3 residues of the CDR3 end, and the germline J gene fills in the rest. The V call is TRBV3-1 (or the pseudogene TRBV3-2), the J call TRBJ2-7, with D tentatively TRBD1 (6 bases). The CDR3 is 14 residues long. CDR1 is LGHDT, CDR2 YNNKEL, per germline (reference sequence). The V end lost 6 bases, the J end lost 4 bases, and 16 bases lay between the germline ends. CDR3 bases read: TGTGCCAGCAGTTATACAGGGAACCCTTACGAG. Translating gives CASSYTGNPYE. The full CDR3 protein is CASSYTGNPYEQYF.

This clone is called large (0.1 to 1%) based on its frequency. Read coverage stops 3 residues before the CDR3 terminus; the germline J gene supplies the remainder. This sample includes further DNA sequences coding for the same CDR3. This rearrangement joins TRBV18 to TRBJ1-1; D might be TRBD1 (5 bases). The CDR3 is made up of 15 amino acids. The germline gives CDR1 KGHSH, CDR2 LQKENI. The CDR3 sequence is CASSPSWGKGTEAFF. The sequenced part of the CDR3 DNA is TGTGCCAGCTCACCCTCCTGGGGCAAGGGCACCGAA.

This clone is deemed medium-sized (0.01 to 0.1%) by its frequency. CDR3 loop: CSARDQGGGGNQPQHF. Partial CDR3 DNA: TGCAGTGCTAGAGATCAAGGGGGCGGTGGCAATCAGCCC. The chain employs TRBV20-1 and TRBJ1-5; TRBD1 matches at 7 bases. The CDR3 end lies 3 residues beyond the end of the read and is filled in from the germline J gene. V lost 0 bases and J lost 2; bases outside the gene matches: 7. CDR1 is DFQATT and CDR2 is SNEGSKA in the germline V gene (reference sequence). This CDR3 region has 16 residues.

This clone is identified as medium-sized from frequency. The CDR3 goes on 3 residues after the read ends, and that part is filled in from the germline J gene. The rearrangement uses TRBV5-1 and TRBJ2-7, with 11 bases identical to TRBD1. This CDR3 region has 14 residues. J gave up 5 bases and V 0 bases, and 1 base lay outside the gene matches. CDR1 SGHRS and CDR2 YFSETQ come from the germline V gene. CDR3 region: CASSLEGQGDEQYF. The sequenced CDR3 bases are TGCGCCAGCAGCTTGGAGGGACAGGGGGACGAG.

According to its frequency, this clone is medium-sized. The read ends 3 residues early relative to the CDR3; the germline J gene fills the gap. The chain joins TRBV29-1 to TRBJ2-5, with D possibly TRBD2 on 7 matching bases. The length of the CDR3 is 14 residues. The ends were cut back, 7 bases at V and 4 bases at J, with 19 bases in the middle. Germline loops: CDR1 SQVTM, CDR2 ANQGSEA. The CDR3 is CSAVGGPTLETQYF. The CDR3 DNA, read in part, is TGCAGCGCGGTCGGGGGGCCCACGTTAGAGACC.

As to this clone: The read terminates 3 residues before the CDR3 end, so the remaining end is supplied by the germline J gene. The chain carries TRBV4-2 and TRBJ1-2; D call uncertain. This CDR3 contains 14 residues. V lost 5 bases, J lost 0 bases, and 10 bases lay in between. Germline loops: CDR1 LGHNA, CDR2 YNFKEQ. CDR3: CASSGSAANYGYTF. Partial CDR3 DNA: TGTGCCAGCAGCGGATCGGCGGCTAACTATGGC.

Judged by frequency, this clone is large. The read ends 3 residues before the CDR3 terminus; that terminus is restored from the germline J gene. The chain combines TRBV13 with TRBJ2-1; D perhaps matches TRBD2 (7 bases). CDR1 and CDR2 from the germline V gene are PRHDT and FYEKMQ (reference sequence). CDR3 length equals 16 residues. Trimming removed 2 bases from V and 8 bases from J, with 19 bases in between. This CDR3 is CASSLSFAGALDEQFF. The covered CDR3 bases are TGTGCCAGCAGCTTATCTTTTGCGGGGGCCCTCGATGAG.

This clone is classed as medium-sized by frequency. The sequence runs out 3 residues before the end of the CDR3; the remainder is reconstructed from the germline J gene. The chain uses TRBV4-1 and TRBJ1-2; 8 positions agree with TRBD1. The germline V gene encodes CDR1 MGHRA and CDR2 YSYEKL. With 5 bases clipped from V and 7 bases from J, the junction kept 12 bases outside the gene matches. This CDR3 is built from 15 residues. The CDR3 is CASSKKSGRGLGYTF. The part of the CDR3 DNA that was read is TGCGCCAGCAGCAAAAAAAGCGGCAGGGGGCTTGGC.

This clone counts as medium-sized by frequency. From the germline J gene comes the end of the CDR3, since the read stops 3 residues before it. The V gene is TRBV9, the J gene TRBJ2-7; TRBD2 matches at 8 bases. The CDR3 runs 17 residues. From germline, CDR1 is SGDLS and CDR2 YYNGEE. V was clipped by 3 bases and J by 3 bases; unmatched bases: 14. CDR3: CASSANARTSHFYEQYF. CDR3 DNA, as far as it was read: TGTGCCAGCAGCGCTAACGCCAGGACTAGCCATTTCTACGAG.

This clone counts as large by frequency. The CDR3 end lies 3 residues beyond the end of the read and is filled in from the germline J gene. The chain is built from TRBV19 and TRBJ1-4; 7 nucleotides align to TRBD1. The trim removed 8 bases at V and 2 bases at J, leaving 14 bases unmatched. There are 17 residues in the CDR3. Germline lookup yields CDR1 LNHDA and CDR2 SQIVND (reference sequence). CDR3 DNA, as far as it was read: TGTGCCAGTCTTAAGGGACAGCGAGGCCTGACTAATGAAAAA. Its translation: CASLKGQRGLTNEK. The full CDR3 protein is CASLKGQRGLTNEKLFF.

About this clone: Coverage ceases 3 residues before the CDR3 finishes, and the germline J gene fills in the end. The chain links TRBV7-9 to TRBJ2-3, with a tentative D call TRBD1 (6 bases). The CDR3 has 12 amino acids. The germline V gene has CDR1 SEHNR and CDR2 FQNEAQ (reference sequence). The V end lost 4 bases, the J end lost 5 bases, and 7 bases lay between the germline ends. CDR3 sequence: CASSSGQDTQYF. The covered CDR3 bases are TGTGCCAGCAGCTCGGGACAAGATACG.